The next 17 T cell receptor beta chains were all read from a single sample in a study of T cell repertoires in cytomegalovirus infection. One entry per CDR3 protein results from TCRdb running MiXCR on the reads. The sample carries roughly 800,000 distinct CDR3 sequences, roughly 28% recorded once. These receptors are not linked to any known antigen. Sample: cultured CD8+ T cells from PBMCs, taken from culture after CMV antigen stimulation. These receptors were collected from a human donor in good health (CMV status not recorded). Some clones in this sample may be carry-over from other donors' samples.

The chain links TRBV10-3 to TRBJ1-2, with 9 bases identical to TRBD1. The germline V gene has CDR1 ENHRY and CDR2 SYGVKD. This CDR3 comprises 16 residues. V lost 0 bases to trimming and J lost 3 bases; unmatched junction nucleotides: 5. CDR3: CAISESYRGQDYGYTF. For the CDR3, the DNA is TGTGCCATCAGTGAGTCATACAGGGGGCAGGACTATGGCTACACCTTC.

At least ten counts were recorded for this clonotype. This sequence joins TRBV18 and TRBJ2-1; D remains ambiguous. CDR3 length: 12 residues. Trimming removed 8 bases at V and 5 bases at J, with 10 bases between. The germline V gene has CDR1 KGHSH and CDR2 LQKENI. The CDR3 sequence is CASSPADNEQFF. CDR3 in DNA: TGTGCCAGCAGCCCGGCGGACAATGAGCAGTTCTTC. The whole variable domain, remainder taken from reference TRBV18 and TRBJ2-1, is NAGVMQNPRHLVRRRGQEARLRCSPMKGHSHVYWYRQLPEEGLKFMVYLQKENIIDESGMPKERFSAEFPKEGPSILRIQQVVRGDSAAYFCASSPADNEQFFGPGTRLTVL.

At least ten counts were recorded for this clonotype. The CDR3 region has the DNA TGTGCCAGCACCAACGCTTATCTCCCGAATACGCAGTATTTT. Protein: CASTNAYLPNTQYF. This rearrangement joins TRBV12-3 or TRBV12-4 to TRBJ2-3; the D is unclear. V shed 7 bases and J shed 7 bases, with 18 bases lying between them. The CDR3 is made up of 14 amino acids.

This clonotype was seen only a few times. The chain couples TRBV10-3 to TRBJ2-3; the D call may be TRBD1 or TRBD2 (5 bases each). The CDR3 has 13 amino acids. The germline V gene encodes CDR1 ENHRY and CDR2 SYGVKD. CDR3 loop: CALRDGGTDTQYF. DNA of the CDR3: TGTGCACTTCGGGACGGAGGCACAGATACGCAGTATTTT.

This clonotype was counted a few times. This chain joins TRBV7-3 and TRBJ2-1; maybe TRBD2 (5 bases). The CDR3 runs to 15 residues. The germline gives CDR1 SGHTA, CDR2 FQGTGA. V lost 6 bases, J lost 5 bases, and 17 bases lay in between. The chain's CDR3 is CASSSDYTQNNEQFF. CDR3 coding DNA: TGTGCCAGCAGTTCCGACTACACCCAAAACAATGAGCAGTTCTTC.

In this sample, this clonotype turned up a few times. CDR3 DNA sequence: TGTGCCAGCAGCGTCGGGGTGTTGAACACTGAAGCTTTCTTT. Translation gives CASSVGVLNTEAFF. This chain uses TRBV9 with TRBJ1-1; unclear D gene. This CDR3 spans 14 amino acids. With 2 bases removed from V and 0 bases from J, the gap between germline ends came to 8 bases. CDR1 is SGDLS, CDR2 YYNGEE, per germline.

The V and J genes are TRBV28 and TRBJ2-3; 10 bases match TRBD2. The CDR3 is made up of 17 amino acids. J was trimmed by 2 bases and V by 5 bases; bases with no gene match: 10. The germline V gene has CDR1 MDHEN and CDR2 SYDVKM. The CDR3 loop is CASSPTLAGVSTDTQYF. As DNA, the CDR3 is TGTGCCAGCAGTCCAACCCTAGCGGGGGTTTCCACAGATACGCAGTATTTT.

This clonotype has a count of ten or more. The chain links TRBV7-2 to TRBJ1-2; 8 nucleotides line up with TRBD1. J gave up 4 bases and V 0 bases, and 7 bases lay outside the gene matches. Per the germline V gene, CDR1 is SGHTA and CDR2 is FQGNSA. The CDR3 sequence is 16 residues long. In DNA form, the CDR3 reads TGTGCCAGCAGCTTAGCGCTGACAGGGGCTAGCTATGGCTACACCTTC. This encodes CASSLALTGASYGYTF.

The genes are TRBV5-4 and TRBJ2-7; 10 nucleotides match TRBD2. V shed 3 bases, J shed 5 bases, and the junction held 8 bases outside the gene matches. The length of the CDR3 is 15 residues. The germline gives CDR1 SGHNT, CDR2 YYREEE (reference sequence). CDR3 sequence: CASSSELAGFHEQYF. CDR3 sequence (DNA): TGTGCCAGCAGCTCCGAACTAGCGGGGTTCCACGAGCAGTACTTC. Combining the CDR3 with reference TRBV5-4 and TRBJ2-7 gives the whole variable domain ETGVTQSPTHLIKTRGQQVTLRCSSQSGHNTVSWYQQALGQGPQFIFQYYREEENGRGNFPPRFSGLQFPNYSSELNVNALELDDSALYLCASSSELAGFHEQYFGPGTRLTVT.

This clonotype has just a few counts. The chain uses TRBV4-1 and TRBJ2-1; D is unclear. Germline V gene sequence: CDR1 MGHRA, CDR2 YSYEKL. Trimming removed 4 bases from V and 0 bases from J, with 16 bases in between. This CDR3 has 17 residues. CDR3 nucleotide sequence: TGCGCCAGCAGCCCCTTCGGTGCGAGCAGCTCCTACAATGAGCAGTTCTTC. Its protein product is CASSPFGASSSYNEQFF.

The chain carries TRBV6-5 and TRBJ2-2, with 7 bases matching TRBD2. Germline CDR1 is MNHEY and CDR2 is SVGAGI. V lost 0 bases and J lost 3; bases outside the gene matches: 4. The CDR3 has 16 amino acids. The CDR3 coding sequence is TGTGCCAGCAGTTACTCGCGGGGGTTGTACACCGGGGAGCTGTTTTTT. Encoded protein: CASSYSRGLYTGELFF.

This clonotype was observed a handful of times. The chain uses TRBV6-2 or TRBV6-3 and TRBJ2-2, with a tentative D call TRBD2 (6 bases). Trimming removed 2 bases at V and 3 bases at J, with 13 bases between. The CDR3 consists of 16 residues. Germline V CDR1 and CDR2: MNHEY, SVGEGT. The CDR3: CASSYLGGEDTGELFF. DNA for the CDR3: TGTGCCAGCAGTTACCTTGGTGGGGAGGACACCGGGGAGCTGTTTTTT.

The chain joins TRBV5-1 to TRBJ2-3, with D unresolved. CDR1 is SGHRS and CDR2 is YFSETQ in the germline V gene. Trimming took 7 bases from V and 6 from J, leaving 12 bases between them. This CDR3 region has 12 residues. The CDR3 bases are TGCGCCAGCGGGGTCTCCACGGATACGCAGTATTTT. As protein: CASGVSTDTQYF.

This clonotype came up many times. This chain uses TRBV20-1 with TRBJ1-2, with 11 positions matching TRBD1. The ends lost 2 bases at V and 6 bases at J; junction bases unmatched: 8. The length of the CDR3 is 15 residues. CDR1 is DFQATT, CDR2 SNEGSKA, per germline (reference sequence). CDR3 nucleotides: TGCAGTGCTAGAAACCGGGACAGGGGGTCGAATGGCTACACCTTC. Amino acids: CSARNRDRGSNGYTF.

This chain joins TRBV4-1 and TRBJ2-1, with TRBD1 matching 7 bases. Germline CDR1 and CDR2: MGHRA and YSYEKL. This CDR3 has 16 amino acids. V gave up 5 bases and J gave up 5 bases; unmatched junction bases: 12. In DNA form, the CDR3 reads TGCGCCAGCAGCTCGACCGGGACAGAGAAAGACAATGAGCAGTTCTTC. It codes for CASSSTGTEKDNEQFF.

This chain uses TRBV6-1 with TRBJ1-1; D gene ambiguous. V was clipped by 10 bases and J by 4 bases, with 7 bases between them. CDR1 and CDR2 (germline): MNHNS, SASEGT. The CDR3 runs to 10 residues. CDR3 sequence: CATGSTEAFF. For the CDR3, the DNA is TGTGCCACTGGGAGCACTGAAGCTTTCTTT.

V usage is TRBV11-2 and J usage is TRBJ1-1; D perhaps matches TRBD1 (6 bases). CDR1 is SGHAT, CDR2 FQNNGV, per germline. The CDR3 contains 16 residues. V was shortened by 0 bases and J by 1 base, with 12 bases between the two germline ends. The chain's CDR3 is CASSLEVGGRNTEAFF. DNA for the CDR3: TGTGCCAGCAGCTTAGAAGTCGGGGGCAGGAACACTGAAGCTTTCTTT.